The 30 T cell receptor beta chains given below trace back to one sample, sequenced in a study of identical twins (dated by TCRdb to about 2016). The receptor library was made with 5' RACE. Instrument on record: Illumina HiSeq 2000. TCRdb cleaned the public reads at Q25 with fastp, built clones with MiXCR and kept in-frame beta chains. Merged by CDR3 protein, the rows form single entries marked with the most common genes and DNA. The sample table records approximately 500,000 distinct CDR3 sequences; 20% to 25% of these occur just once. 2.9% of the sample is in the top ten clones. Separately, the same data were catalogued under a study of T cells expressing NK-cell markers.

The sequenced material came from CD4+ T cells sorted from blood. These receptors all stem from a woman aged 18-29 years in good health.

This clonotype was detected only a few times. The CDR3 DNA reads TGTGCCAGCAGCCCAGGTGGCTCTAGACTAGCCAAAAACATTCAGTACTTC. Amino acid sequence: CASSPGGSRLAKNIQYF. The chain employs TRBV3-1 and TRBJ2-4; D is unresolved. V lost 4 bases to trimming and J lost 0 bases, with 16 bases between them. The germline V gene has CDR1 LGHDT and CDR2 YNNKEL (reference sequence). This CDR3 spans 17 amino acids.

The chain employs TRBV18 and TRBJ1-1; D is unresolved. This CDR3 has 13 residues. V lost 7 bases, J lost 3 bases, and 12 bases lay in between. CDR1 is KGHSH, CDR2 LQKENI, per germline. The CDR3 region has the DNA TGTGCCAGCTTACTGGATAGGGACACTGAAGCTTTCTTT. As protein: CASLLDRDTEAFF.

This clonotype has only a few counts. V usage is TRBV6-1 and J usage is TRBJ1-1, with D possibly TRBD1 on 6 matching bases. The CDR3 contains 15 residues. Germline CDR1 MNHNS, CDR2 SASEGT. Trimming removed 6 bases at V and 4 bases at J, with 18 bases between. CDR3 sequence reads: CASRPPGGAGTEAFF. The CDR3 nucleotides read TGTGCCAGCAGGCCCCCCGGGGGGGCTGGCACTGAAGCTTTCTTT.

This clonotype showed up many times. The chain employs TRBV20-1 and TRBJ2-1, with D unresolved. CDR1 is DFQATT, CDR2 SNEGSKA, per germline (reference sequence). The CDR3 spans 11 residues. Deletions cut 6 bases from V and 6 bases from J, with 9 bases between. The CDR3 sequence is CSAFVSNEQFF. The CDR3 DNA reads as TGCAGTGCCTTTGTCTCCAATGAGCAGTTCTTC.

The V call is TRBV4-3, the J call TRBJ2-3, with no clear D. CDR3 length: 15 amino acids. The V and J ends lost 0 bases and 7 bases respectively, with 14 bases between them. Germline V gene lookup returns CDR1 LGHNA and CDR2 YSLEER. DNA for the CDR3: TGCGCCAGCAGCCAAGATGGAGTGATTTCATATACGCAGTATTTT. The encoded protein is CASSQDGVISYTQYF.

This rearrangement joins TRBV29-1 to TRBJ2-7; 12 bases line up with TRBD2. The CDR3 totals 12 residues. CDR1 SQVTM and CDR2 ANQGSEA come from the germline V gene. J was trimmed by 6 bases and V by 7 bases; bases with no gene match: 4. The DNA for the CDR3 is TGCAGCGGGGGACTAGCGGGTGGCGAGCAGTACTTC. Translated, it gives CSGGLAGGEQYF.

The CDR3 DNA follows: TGCAGTGCTACCCTAGCGGGAGTGCCAGATACGCAGTATTTT. Translation: CSATLAGVPDTQYF. V gene TRBV20-1 combines with J gene TRBJ2-3; 10 nucleotides match TRBD2. V was clipped by 4 bases and J by 4 bases; unmatched bases: 5. CDR1 DFQATT and CDR2 SNEGSKA come from the germline V gene (reference sequence). The CDR3 contains 14 residues.

V is TRBV20-1 and J is TRBJ1-5; D is ambiguous. Deletions cut 8 bases from V and 3 bases from J, with 11 bases between. From germline, CDR1 is DFQATT and CDR2 SNEGSKA (reference sequence). CDR3 size: 12 residues. As DNA, the CDR3 is TGCAGTTCTGGACGGACCAATCAGCCCCAGCATTTT. Its translation is CSSGRTNQPQHF.

The V and J genes are TRBV9 and TRBJ2-3; TRBD2 is a possible D gene (6 bases). The CDR3 totals 15 residues. CDR1 and CDR2 from the germline V gene are SGDLS and YYNGEE. Trimming removed 4 bases from V and 4 bases from J, with 16 bases in between. The CDR3 loop reads CASSRRSGQADTQYF. CDR3 in DNA: TGTGCCAGCAGCCGGAGGAGCGGGCAAGCAGATACGCAGTATTTT.

This chain joins TRBV6-1 and TRBJ1-1; D gene uncertain. The V gene's germline CDR1 is MNHNS and CDR2 SASEGT. The CDR3 sequence is 14 residues long. Trimming left V 6 bases short and J 1 base short, with 12 bases between. The CDR3 loop is CASRADRWNTEAFF. The CDR3 coding sequence is TGTGCCAGCAGAGCAGATCGGTGGAACACTGAAGCTTTCTTT.

This clonotype was recorded a few times. CDR3 residues: CAISESTSGRDTQYF. CDR3 in DNA: TGTGCCATCAGTGAGTCGACTAGCGGGAGAGATACGCAGTATTTT. The J gene is TRBJ2-3, the V gene TRBV10-3, with 12 bases identical to TRBD2. The CDR3 length is 15 residues. Germline V gene data show CDR1 as ENHRY and CDR2 as SYGVKD. Trimming cost V 0 bases and J 5 bases; bases outside gene matches: 0.

The chain links TRBV6-1 to TRBJ1-1; D is perhaps TRBD1 (5 bases). CDR3 size: 15 residues. The V end was cut by 3 bases, the J end by 3 bases, with 14 bases between. CDR1 and CDR2 (germline): MNHNS, SASEGT. The CDR3 DNA is TGTGCCAGCAGTGACCCCGGTGGGGCGGACACTGAAGCTTTCTTT. Amino acids: CASSDPGGADTEAFF.

The chain has TRBV14 and TRBJ1-1; 8 nucleotides match TRBD1. V lost 4 bases and J lost 4; bases outside the gene matches: 2. Germline V lookup: CDR1 SGHDN, CDR2 FVKESK. The length of the CDR3 is 13 residues. CDR3 protein: CASSRRGPTEAFF. The CDR3 nucleotides are TGTGCCAGCAGCCGCAGGGGGCCCACTGAAGCTTTCTTT. The full variable domain, its missing parts supplied by reference TRBV14 and TRBJ1-1, is EAGVTQFPSHSVIEKGQTVTLRCDPISGHDNLYWYRRVMGKEIKFLLHFVKESKQDESGMPNNRFLAERTGGTYSTLKVQPAELEDSGVYFCASSRRGPTEAFFGQGTRLTVV.

This clonotype was seen a few times. The rearrangement links TRBV20-1 to TRBJ2-7; D remains ambiguous. Germline CDR1 is DFQATT and CDR2 is SNEGSKA (reference sequence). The CDR3 contains 13 residues. V lost 1 base, J lost 7 bases, and 14 bases lay in between. This chain's CDR3 is CSARVGPLREQYF. The CDR3 DNA is TGCAGTGCTAGAGTAGGCCCCTTACGGGAGCAGTACTTC.

This clonotype was detected a few times. This chain connects TRBV20-1 to TRBJ1-2, with D perhaps TRBD1 (5 bases). The CDR3 loop spans 13 amino acids. The V end lost 3 bases, the J end lost 6 bases, and 14 bases lay between the germline ends. CDR1 is DFQATT, CDR2 SNEGSKA, per germline (reference sequence). CDR3 in amino acids: CSASLGRDHGYTF. Here the CDR3 DNA reads TGCAGTGCTAGTTTGGGAAGGGACCATGGCTACACCTTC.

The chain employs TRBV5-6 and TRBJ2-5, with 8 bases lining up with TRBD2. There are 14 residues in the CDR3. Germline assignment: CDR1 SGHDT and CDR2 YYEEEE. V lost 3 bases and J lost 2; bases outside the gene matches: 3. CDR3: CASSSPSGQETQYF. CDR3 DNA: TGTGCCAGCAGCTCGCCTAGCGGGCAAGAGACCCAGTACTTC.

CDR3 sequence reads: CASSTGGPTGELFF. CDR3 in DNA: TGTGCCAGCAGCACGGGAGGGCCCACCGGGGAGCTGTTTTTT. This chain joins TRBV5-6 and TRBJ2-2; 8 nucleotides line up with TRBD2. The CDR3 runs 14 residues. Looked up from germline, CDR1 is SGHDT and CDR2 is YYEEEE. The V gene end was trimmed by 4 bases and the J gene end by 4 bases; junction bases not matched to a gene: 3.

This clonotype was counted ten times or more. The chain combines TRBV29-1 with TRBJ2-1; TRBD1 aligns across 8 bases. CDR3 length: 14 residues. Germline V gives CDR1 SQVTM, CDR2 ANQGSEA. The V and J ends lost 7 bases and 4 bases, in that order; junction bases with no gene match: 9. Here the CDR3 reads CSAGDRRQYNEQFF. The CDR3 DNA is TGCAGCGCGGGGGACAGGCGACAATACAATGAGCAGTTCTTC.

This rearrangement joins TRBV5-1 to TRBJ2-1; no clear D. Germline CDR1 SGHRS, CDR2 YFSETQ. CDR3 size: 16 residues. The V end was cut by 0 bases, the J end by 0 bases, with 10 bases between. The CDR3 DNA reads as TGCGCCAGCAGCTTGGGTATATCGAGCTCCTACAATGAGCAGTTCTTC. Residues: CASSLGISSSYNEQFF.

The J gene is TRBJ2-7, the V gene TRBV5-1; D is ambiguous. Trimming left V 4 bases short and J 8 bases short, with 10 bases between. The CDR3 contains 11 residues. CDR1 SGHRS and CDR2 YFSETQ come from the germline V gene. The CDR3 DNA is TGCGCCAGCAGCACAGACATTAAGCAGTACTTC. Translation: CASSTDIKQYF.

The V and J genes are TRBV20-1 and TRBJ1-1; D not resolved. The CDR3 is 11 amino acids. The ends were cut back, 6 bases at V and 11 bases at J, with 16 bases in the middle. Germline V gene sequence: CDR1 DFQATT, CDR2 SNEGSKA (reference sequence). CDR3: CSATLAPGAFF. CDR3 DNA: TGCAGTGCCACCTTGGCCCCGGGGGCTTTCTTT.

The chain couples TRBV20-1 to TRBJ2-3; D is unclear. The CDR3 spans 14 residues. Germline V gives CDR1 DFQATT, CDR2 SNEGSKA (reference sequence). V lost 3 bases and J lost 2, with 12 bases in between. CDR3 nucleotides: TGCAGTGCTAGCTCGCTCAAAGCCACAGATACGCAGTATTTT. Protein sequence: CSASSLKATDTQYF.

The chain has TRBV7-9 and TRBJ2-1; 10 bases are shared with TRBD2. The germline V gene has CDR1 SEHNR and CDR2 FQNEAQ (reference sequence). The CDR3 sequence is 16 residues long. V lost 3 bases, J lost 9 bases, and 11 bases stayed unmatched. Here the CDR3 reads CASSFQGSGRLGEQFF. As DNA, the CDR3 is TGTGCCAGCAGCTTCCAGGGTAGCGGGAGGTTGGGTGAGCAGTTCTTC.

V usage is TRBV29-1 and J usage is TRBJ2-1; D is uncertain. The V gene's germline CDR1 is SQVTM and CDR2 ANQGSEA. The CDR3 spans 10 residues. The V end was cut by 4 bases, the J end by 6 bases, with 4 bases between. The CDR3 nucleotides are TGCAGCGTTGGGGTCAATGAGCAGTTCTTC. Protein: CSVGVNEQFF.

In its sample, this clonotype was seen a few times. V and J are TRBV6-5 and TRBJ2-1; D is possibly TRBD1 (5 bases). Trimming removed 2 bases from V and 2 bases from J, with 7 bases in between. The germline CDR1 and CDR2 sequences are MNHEY and SVGAGI. The CDR3 spans 14 residues. The CDR3 here is CASSYGQAYNEQFF. CDR3 bases: TGTGCCAGCAGTTACGGACAAGCCTACAATGAGCAGTTCTTC.

This clonotype was observed at least ten times. The chain couples TRBV10-2 to TRBJ1-5; a weak D match, TRBD1 (5 bases). This CDR3 contains 12 residues. Germline V gene lookup returns CDR1 WSHSY and CDR2 SAAADI. V gave up 6 bases and J gave up 7 bases, with 10 bases separating them. CDR3 residues: CASSQGGQPQHF. CDR3 nucleotides: TGCGCCAGCAGCCAGGGAGGGCAGCCCCAGCATTTT.

The chain couples TRBV2 to TRBJ2-3; D gene uncertain. The germline gives CDR1 SNHLY, CDR2 FYNNEI. Trimming stripped 7 bases from V and 4 bases from J, with 12 bases between. The CDR3 spans 13 residues. Here the CDR3 reads CASTASTPDTQYF. The DNA of the CDR3 is TGTGCCAGCACCGCCTCCACCCCAGATACGCAGTATTTT.

The V gene is TRBV20-1, the J gene TRBJ2-2; TRBD2 might be the D (6 bases). Per germline, CDR1 DFQATT and CDR2 SNEGSKA (reference sequence). This CDR3 has 15 residues. The V gene lost 0 bases and the J gene lost 4 bases, with 12 bases spanning the gap. The CDR3 coding sequence is TGCAGTGCTAGAGACGATCAGGGAGGCACCGGGGAGCTGTTTTTT. Residues: CSARDDQGGTGELFF.

In this sample, this clonotype turned up many times. V usage is TRBV5-1 and J usage is TRBJ1-1, with D tentatively TRBD1 (6 bases). Deletions cut 4 bases from V and 5 bases from J, with 15 bases between. The CDR3 totals 14 residues. Germline V gives CDR1 SGHRS, CDR2 YFSETQ. CDR3 sequence reads: CASSPHRVGTEAFF. The CDR3 nucleotides are TGCGCCAGCAGCCCTCACAGGGTTGGGACTGAAGCTTTCTTT.

The CDR3 loop reads CASSLAGIAYEQYF. DNA of the CDR3: TGCGCCAGCAGCTTGGCTGGGATAGCCTACGAGCAGTACTTC. The chain carries TRBV5-1 and TRBJ2-7; D is ambiguous. V was clipped by 0 bases and J by 2 bases, with 9 bases between them. This CDR3 is 14 amino acids long. CDR1 and CDR2 (germline): SGHRS, YFSETQ.